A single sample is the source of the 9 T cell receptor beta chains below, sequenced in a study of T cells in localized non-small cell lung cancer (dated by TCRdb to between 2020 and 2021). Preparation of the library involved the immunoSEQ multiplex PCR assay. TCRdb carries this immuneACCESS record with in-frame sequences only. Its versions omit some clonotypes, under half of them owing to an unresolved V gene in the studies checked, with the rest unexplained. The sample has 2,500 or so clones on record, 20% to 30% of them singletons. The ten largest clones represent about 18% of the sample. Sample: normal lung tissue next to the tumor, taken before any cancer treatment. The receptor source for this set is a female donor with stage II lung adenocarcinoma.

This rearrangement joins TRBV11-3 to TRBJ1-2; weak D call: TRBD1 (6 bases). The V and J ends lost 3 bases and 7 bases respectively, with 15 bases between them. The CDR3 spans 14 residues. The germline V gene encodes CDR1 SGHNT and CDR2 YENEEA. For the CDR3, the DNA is TGTGCCAGCAGCTTGGGGGCAGGGGCGGCTGGCTACACCTTC. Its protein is CASSLGAGAAGYTF.

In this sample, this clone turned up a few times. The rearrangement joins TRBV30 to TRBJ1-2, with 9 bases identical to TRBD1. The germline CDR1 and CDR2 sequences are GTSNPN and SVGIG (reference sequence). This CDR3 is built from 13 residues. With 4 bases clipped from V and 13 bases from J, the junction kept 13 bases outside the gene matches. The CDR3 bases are TGTGCCTGGACCAAGGGACAGGGCTTCCCCCCCACCTTC. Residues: CAWTKGQGFPPTF.

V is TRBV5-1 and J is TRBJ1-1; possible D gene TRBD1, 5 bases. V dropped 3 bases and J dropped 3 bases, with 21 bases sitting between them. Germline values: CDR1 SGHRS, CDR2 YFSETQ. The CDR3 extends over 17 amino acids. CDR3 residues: CASSSGGEGVRDTEAFF. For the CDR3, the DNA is TGCGCCAGCAGCTCCGGGGGTGAAGGGGTCCGAGACACTGAAGCTTTCTTT.

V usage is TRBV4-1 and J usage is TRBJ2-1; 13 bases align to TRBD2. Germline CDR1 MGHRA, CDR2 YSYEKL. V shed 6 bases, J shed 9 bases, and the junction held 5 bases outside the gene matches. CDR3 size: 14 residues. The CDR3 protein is CASRLAGGDTEQFF. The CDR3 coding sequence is TGCGCCAGCAGACTAGCGGGGGGGGACACTGAGCAGTTCTTC.

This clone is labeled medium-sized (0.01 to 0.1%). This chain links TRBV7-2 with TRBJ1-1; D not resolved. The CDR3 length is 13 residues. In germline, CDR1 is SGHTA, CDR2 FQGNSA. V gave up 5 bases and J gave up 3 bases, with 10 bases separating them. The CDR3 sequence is CASSQRLDTEAFF. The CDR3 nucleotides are TGTGCCAGCAGCCAAAGGTTAGACACTGAAGCTTTCTTT.

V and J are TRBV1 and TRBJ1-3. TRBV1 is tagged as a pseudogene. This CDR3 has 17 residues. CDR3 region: CASSQDSGGDGRNTIYF. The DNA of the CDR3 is TGCGCCAGCAGCCAAGACTCGGGGGGGGACGGCAGAAACACCATATATTTT.

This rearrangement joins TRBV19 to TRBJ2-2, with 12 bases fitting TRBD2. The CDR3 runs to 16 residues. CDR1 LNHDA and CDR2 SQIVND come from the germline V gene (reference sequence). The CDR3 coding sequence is TGTGCTTCTAGCGGGGGGGCGGCAACGAACACCGGGGAGCTGTTTTTT. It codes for CASSGGAATNTGELFF.

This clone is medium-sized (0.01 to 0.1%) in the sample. The CDR3 loop reads CASSSGTGEEKLFF. CDR3 nucleotide sequence: TGCGCCAGCAGCTCAGGGACAGGGGAGGAAAAACTGTTTTTT. This chain joins TRBV5-1 and TRBJ1-4, with 10 bases aligning to TRBD1. J gave up 8 bases and V 3 bases, and 4 bases lay outside the gene matches. The CDR3 runs 14 residues. The germline gives CDR1 SGHRS, CDR2 YFSETQ.

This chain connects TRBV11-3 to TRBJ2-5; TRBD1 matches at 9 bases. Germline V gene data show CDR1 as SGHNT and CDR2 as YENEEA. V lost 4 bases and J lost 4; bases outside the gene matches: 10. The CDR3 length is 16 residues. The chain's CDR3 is CASSSLGQGFRETQYF. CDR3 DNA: TGTGCCAGCAGCTCGTTGGGACAGGGTTTTAGAGAGACCCAGTACTTC.